Listed below are T cell receptor beta chains from one sample, sequenced in a study of T cell repertoires in cytomegalovirus infection. TCRdb re-derived calls from the reads in MiXCR, one entry per CDR3 protein. This sample has approximately 110,000 distinct CDR3 sequences, with about 9.5% found just once. For these receptors, no antigen is known. The sample consisted of PBMCs, sequenced either directly or after in vitro stimulation (not recorded which). The receptors derive from a human donor in good health (CMV status not recorded). Some clones in this sample may be carry-over from other donors' samples. CDR3s include the opening cysteine and the closing phenylalanine or tryptophan. Fields, in order: V gene, D gene, J gene, clone size, CDR3 protein, CDR3 DNA. A D gene is named only where the DNA matches it firmly. A clone size is listed for some rows: how often the clone was seen (once, few, many), or a class if it is expanded.

>TRBV28|.|TRBJ1-2|many
CASSSTANYGYTF
TGTGCCAGCAGTTCAACCGCTAACTATGGCTACACCTTC
>TRBV7-6|.|TRBJ2-7|many
CASSLAASYEQYF
TGTGCCAGCAGCTTAGCAGCGTCCTACGAGCAGTACTTC
>TRBV12-3/TRBV12-4|.|TRBJ2-1|few
CASSTSTSVDEQFF
TGTGCCAGCAGTACCTCTACTAGTGTCGATGAGCAGTTCTTC
>TRBV3-1|.|TRBJ2-5|.
CASSPIGRTQETQYF
TGTGCCAGCAGCCCGATAGGACGTACCCAAGAGACCCAGTACTTC
>TRBV7-8|TRBD2|TRBJ2-5|many
CASSSGLASYQETQYF
TGTGCCAGCAGCTCAGGACTAGCCTCGTACCAAGAGACCCAGTACTTC
>TRBV7-6|.|TRBJ2-1|.
CASSPSWNNEQFF
TGTGCCAGCAGCCCCAGTTGGAACAATGAGCAGTTCTTC
>TRBV12-3/TRBV12-4|.|TRBJ2-7|once
CASSFLGGTCEQYF
TGTGCCAGCAGTTTCCTTGGCGGTACCTGCGAGCAGTACTTC
>TRBV28|.|TRBJ2-7|few
CASSDSALRYEQYF
TGTGCCAGCAGCGACAGCGCCCTACGCTACGAGCAGTACTTC
>TRBV4-1|TRBD1|TRBJ1-2|many
CASSQGWTGVSYGYTF
TGCGCCAGCAGCCAAGGGTGGACAGGGGTGAGCTATGGCTACACCTTC
>TRBV4-3|.|TRBJ1-2|many
CASSRAGSREGYTF
TGCGCCAGCAGCCGAGCCGGGAGCCGGGAGGGCTACACCTTC
>TRBV5-6|.|TRBJ2-2|few
CASSRDGELFF
TGTGCCAGCAGCCGGGACGGGGAGCTGTTTTTT
>TRBV6-8|.|TRBJ2-7|few
CASSYPPPEQYF
TGTGCCAGCAGTTACCCACCTCCAGAGCAGTACTTC
>TRBV13|.|TRBJ1-2|.
CASSLEGLYGYTF
TGTGCCAGCAGCTTAGAGGGGCTCTATGGCTACACCTTC
>TRBV20-1|.|TRBJ1-2|many
CSARGLDLGGYTF
TGCAGTGCTAGAGGACTTGATTTAGGTGGCTACACCTTC
>TRBV7-9|.|TRBJ1-6|.
CASSPALESPLHF
TGTGCCAGCAGCCCCGCCCTGGAGTCACCCCTCCACTTT
>TRBV27|.|TRBJ2-7|many
CASSLVAQSSYEQYF
TGTGCCAGCAGTTTGGTAGCGCAGAGCTCCTACGAGCAGTACTTC
>TRBV11-2|TRBD2|TRBJ2-1|many
CASSSHLGLAGHEQFF
TGTGCCAGCAGCTCACACCTCGGACTAGCGGGGCATGAGCAGTTCTTC
>TRBV29-1|.|TRBJ1-1|few
CSAMTDMNTEAFF
TGCAGCGCTATGACGGATATGAACACTGAAGCTTTCTTT
>TRBV20-1|.|TRBJ2-5|.
CSANRAGQETQYF
TGCAGTGCCAACCGCGCAGGTCAAGAGACCCAGTACTTC
>TRBV19|.|TRBJ2-4|few
CASSRDIGKNIQYF
TGTGCCAGCAGCCGGGACATCGGCAAAAACATTCAGTACTTC
>TRBV5-1|.|TRBJ2-5|few
CASWRNQETQYF
TGCGCCAGCTGGCGGAATCAAGAGACCCAGTACTTC
>TRBV4-1|TRBD2|TRBJ2-7|many
CASSYAPGLARHEQYF
TGCGCCAGCAGCTATGCCCCGGGACTAGCGCGCCACGAGCAGTACTTC
>TRBV20-1|.|TRBJ2-5|.
CSARSQFSRGETQYF
TGCAGTGCTAGATCACAGTTTTCTCGGGGCGAGACCCAGTACTTC
>TRBV7-9|.|TRBJ1-1|.
CASSRWGASGSTEAFF
TGTGCCAGCAGCCGTTGGGGGGCGTCGGGGAGCACTGAAGCTTTCTTT
>TRBV12-3/TRBV12-4|.|TRBJ1-2|many
CASGGDGAYYGYTF
TGTGCCAGCGGTGGGGACGGAGCCTATTATGGCTACACCTTC
>TRBV20-1|TRBD2|TRBJ2-7|.
CSASGLATPSKSYEQYF
TGCAGCGCCTCTGGACTAGCCACCCCCTCAAAGTCCTACGAGCAGTACTTC
>TRBV20-1|TRBD1|TRBJ2-7|few
CSASSGGPGTYEQYF
TGCAGTGCATCCTCAGGGGGTCCTGGGACCTACGAGCAGTACTTC
>TRBV2|.|TRBJ2-1|many
CASSEASLEQFF
TGTGCCAGCAGTGAAGCTTCCCTTGAGCAGTTCTTC
>TRBV6-2/TRBV6-3|TRBD1|TRBJ2-3|few
CASSGQGTDTQYF
TGTGCCAGTTCGGGACAGGGTACAGATACGCAGTATTTT
>TRBV20-1|TRBD2|TRBJ2-5|many
CSATRLARETQYF
TGCAGTGCAACGCGACTAGCGAGAGAGACCCAGTACTTC
>TRBV6-2/TRBV6-3|.|TRBJ2-7|.
CASIPAPSYEQYF
TGTGCCAGCATTCCAGCTCCCTCCTACGAGCAGTACTTC
>TRBV7-9|.|TRBJ2-3|many
CASSLMTSSGDTQYF
TGTGCCAGCAGCTTAATGACTTCTAGTGGGGATACGCAGTATTTT
>TRBV7-9|.|TRBJ2-2|many
CASSPTGVEGELFF
TGTGCCAGCAGCCCGACGGGGGTAGAAGGGGAGCTGTTTTTT
>TRBV7-2|.|TRBJ1-1|many
CASSLQQGGDTEAFF
TGTGCCAGCAGCCTCCAACAGGGCGGGGACACTGAAGCTTTCTTT
>TRBV7-9|.|TRBJ1-1|few
CASSLGLDSTEAFF
TGTGCCAGCAGCTTAGGTTTGGACTCCACTGAAGCTTTCTTT
>TRBV11-2|.|TRBJ2-5|many
CASSSQETQYF
TGTGCCAGCAGCTCCCAAGAGACCCAGTACTTC
>TRBV7-8|.|TRBJ2-7|few
CASSFPGPYEQYF
TGTGCCAGCAGCTTCCCAGGGCCGTACGAGCAGTACTTC
>TRBV28|.|TRBJ2-1|.
CASSFLRGLGNEQFF
TGTGCCAGCAGTTTCCTACGGGGGCTGGGCAATGAGCAGTTCTTC
>TRBV29-1|.|TRBJ1-2|.
CSVEDFRGKGYTF
TGCAGCGTTGAAGATTTCAGGGGAAAAGGCTACACCTTC
>TRBV18|TRBD1|TRBJ2-5|few
CASSPRTGGDGTQYF
TGTGCCAGCTCACCAAGGACAGGGGGCGATGGGACCCAGTACTTC
>TRBV12-5|TRBD2|TRBJ2-3|many
CASGWGLAGDTDTQYF
TGTGCTAGTGGTTGGGGACTAGCGGGAGACACAGATACGCAGTATTTT
>TRBV11-2|TRBD2|TRBJ2-5|few
CASRLAGGPQETQYF
TGTGCCAGCAGATTAGCGGGAGGGCCCCAAGAGACCCAGTACTTC
>TRBV6-6|.|TRBJ2-7|many
CASSDLFGRATYEQYF
TGTGCCAGCAGTGACTTGTTCGGGCGGGCTACCTACGAGCAGTACTTC
>TRBV6-2/TRBV6-3|TRBD2|TRBJ2-7|.
CASSYGASGSQYEQYF
TGTGCCAGCAGTTACGGGGCTAGCGGGAGCCAATACGAGCAGTACTTC
>TRBV20-1|TRBD2|TRBJ2-2|.
CSGLAGFTGELFF
TGCAGTGGCCTAGCGGGGTTTACCGGGGAGCTGTTTTTT
>TRBV11-2|.|TRBJ2-5|many
CASSFSQGQETQYF
TGTGCCAGCAGCTTCAGTCAGGGACAAGAGACCCAGTACTTC
>TRBV24-1|.|TRBJ1-5|many
CATAQGFGNQPQHF
TGTGCCACCGCACAGGGTTTTGGCAATCAGCCCCAGCATTTT
>TRBV7-9|.|TRBJ1-3|.
CASSAELVNTIYF
TGTGCCAGCAGCGCAGAGTTAGTGAACACCATATATTTT
>TRBV6-8|TRBD1|TRBJ2-1|.
CASRLLTGGPGNEQFF
TGTGCCAGCAGGCTACTGACAGGGGGACCGGGCAATGAGCAGTTCTTC
>TRBV7-8|.|TRBJ1-1|.
CASSLQLDGLTEAFF
TGTGCCAGCAGCCTACAATTAGACGGCCTCACTGAAGCTTTCTTT
>TRBV19|.|TRBJ1-5|many
CASSIDLASNQPQHF
TGTGCCAGTAGTATAGATTTGGCAAGCAATCAGCCCCAGCATTTT
>TRBV7-2|TRBD2|TRBJ2-5|many
CASSQSGRALETQYF
TGTGCCAGCAGTCAAAGCGGGAGGGCCTTAGAGACCCAGTACTTC
>TRBV7-8|.|TRBJ1-2|many
CASSLAEGRGGYTF
TGTGCCAGCAGCTTAGCAGAGGGGAGGGGTGGCTACACCTTC
>TRBV7-9|TRBD2|TRBJ2-6|few
CASSLRGGRAAGANVLTF
TGTGCCAGCAGCTTAAGGGGCGGGAGGGCCGCTGGGGCCAACGTCCTGACTTTC
>TRBV6-2/TRBV6-3|.|TRBJ2-3|few
CASRRTFGTDTQYF
TGTGCCAGCAGACGGACGTTCGGCACAGATACGCAGTATTTT
>TRBV10-3|TRBD1|TRBJ1-2|few
CAISPGQETYGYTF
TGTGCCATCAGTCCTGGACAGGAGACCTATGGCTACACCTTC
>TRBV27|TRBD2|TRBJ2-1|.
CASSRLGGNYNEQFF
TGTGCCAGCAGCCGACTCGGGGGGAACTACAATGAGCAGTTCTTC
>TRBV7-2|.|TRBJ2-1|.
CASSLGGAGSNEQFF
TGTGCCAGCAGCTTAGGGGGGGCGGGTAGCAATGAGCAGTTCTTC
>TRBV7-8|TRBD2|TRBJ2-5|many
CASSLDPIGRGAAQETQYF
TGTGCCAGCAGCTTAGATCCTATTGGGCGGGGGGCGGCACAAGAGACCCAGTACTTC